This note documents a single TCR beta chain sequence. The CDR3 sequence is 17 residues long. After removal of 3 bases from V and 5 bases from J, the junction contained 12 bases not matched to a gene. Germline V gives CDR1 SGHDT, CDR2 YYEEEE. The data belong to a study of blood T cell repertoires in COVID-19. The overall study: Both acute and convalescent COVID-19 samples were obtained from the United States, Italy and Spain.

The data were produced by immunoSEQ multiplex PCR, yet TCRdb's version contains in-frame clones alone and is incomplete. Counted here are approximately 25,000 clones, about 88% occurring once; the ten biggest clones make up 15% to 20%. This clonotype was obtained from a human donor with acute or convalescent COVID-19. The donor label of this sample is uncertain. The sequenced sample consisted of peripheral blood. The rearrangement uses TRBV5-6 and TRBJ2-2; the match to TRBD1 covers 8 bases. CDR3 nucleotides: TGTGCCAGCAGCTCATCCAAGGACAGGGTATGGACCGGGGAGCTGTTTTTT. Its translation is CASSSSKDRVWTGELFF.